Given below is one T cell receptor (beta chain) in context. This sample was taken from a study of blood T cell repertoires in COVID-19. Clones were sequenced by immunoSEQ multiplex PCR, and TCRdb holds only the in-frame ones, with some missing. Counted here are about 250,000 clones, just under 85% occurring once; the ten biggest clones make up about 8.9%. Germline V gene data show CDR1 as LGHDT and CDR2 as YNNKEL (reference sequence). This CDR3 comprises 15 residues. Trimming removed 6 bases from V and 9 bases from J; junction bases left unmatched: 10. This chain joins TRBV3-1 (or the pseudogene TRBV3-2) and TRBJ1-6; 8 positions match TRBD1. The sequenced sample was peripheral blood. This clonotype was sampled from an elderly man with acute or convalescent COVID-19. The CDR3 sequence: CASRESGRGRSPLHF. The CDR3 DNA sequence: TGTGCCAGCAGGGAAAGTGGCAGGGGGCGTTCACCCCTCCACTTT.